Below are 18 T cell receptor beta chains sequenced from a single sample in a study of neurological immune-mediated disorders. MiXCR was run by TCRdb on the 5' RACE reads, yielding one entry per CDR3 protein. The data contain roughly 17,000 distinct CDR3 sequences, approximately 8.7% of them singletons. Sequenced sample: CD8+ T cells from blood. These receptors all stem from a man in his fifties in good health.

This clonotype was seen at least ten times. The J gene is TRBJ2-7, the V gene TRBV5-1; 9 bases map to TRBD2. CDR3 size: 15 residues. With 2 bases clipped from V and 3 bases from J, the junction kept 6 bases outside the gene matches. Germline CDR1 reads SGHRS; CDR2 reads YFSETQ. The CDR3 sequence is CASSFGQREDYEQYF. The CDR3, as DNA: TGCGCCAGCAGCTTTGGTCAGCGGGAGGACTACGAGCAGTACTTC.

This clonotype was seen at least ten times. The chain couples TRBV20-1 to TRBJ2-7, with D possibly being TRBD1 or TRBD2 (5 bases each). This CDR3 has 17 residues. CDR1 is DFQATT, CDR2 SNEGSKA, per germline (reference sequence). Trimming shortened V by 0 bases and J by 3 bases, and 21 bases separated the two germline ends. DNA of the CDR3: TGCAGTGCTAGAGAACCTTGGGGGACGGGCTTGGACTACGAGCAGTACTTC. It encodes CSAREPWGTGLDYEQYF.

In its sample, this clonotype was seen many times. This chain joins TRBV5-1 and TRBJ2-1; TRBD2 matches at 10 bases. The CDR3 covers 17 residues. Unmatched junction bases numbered 5, after V lost 0 bases and J lost 2 bases. Germline-derived CDR1 and CDR2 are SGHRS and YFSETQ. CDR3 sequence: CASSLGSGRAAYNEQFF. The CDR3 DNA is TGCGCCAGCAGCTTGGGGAGCGGGAGGGCCGCCTACAATGAGCAGTTCTTC.

This clonotype was recorded many times. The V call is TRBV5-1, the J call TRBJ1-1, with unresolved D. The CDR3 extends over 13 amino acids. V was shortened by 0 bases and J by 11 bases, with 14 bases between the two germline ends. Per germline, CDR1 SGHRS and CDR2 YFSETQ. This chain's CDR3 is CASSLEVGVLAFF. CDR3 nucleotide sequence: TGCGCCAGCAGCTTGGAGGTTGGGGTTCTGGCTTTCTTT.

This clonotype was observed at least ten times. The rearrangement links TRBV5-5 to TRBJ2-1; D remains ambiguous. V lost 3 bases and J lost 5, with 15 bases in between. The CDR3 extends over 15 amino acids. Germline V CDR1 and CDR2: SGHKS, YYEKEE (reference sequence). The CDR3 region has the DNA TGTGCCAGCAGCTGGAAGGGATATGGAGACAATGAGCAGTTCTTC. Its protein is CASSWKGYGDNEQFF.

This clonotype was seen a few times. This may be a read error: a much more frequent sequence differs by one nucleotide. The chain combines TRBV2 with TRBJ2-7, with D perhaps TRBD1 or TRBD2 (6 bases each). The V and J ends lost 6 bases and 3 bases respectively, with 18 bases between them. This CDR3 spans 15 amino acids. The germline V gene encodes CDR1 SNHLY and CDR2 FYNNEI. The CDR3: CASRRGESPFYEQYF. DNA for the CDR3: TGTGCCAGCAGGAGGGGGGAAAGTCCATTCTACGAGCAGTACTTC.

This clonotype was observed at least ten times. CDR3 amino acids: CASHSLGSRETQYF. The CDR3 coding sequence is TGTGCCAGTCACTCCCTCGGGAGCCGGGAGACCCAGTACTTC. The J gene is TRBJ2-5, the V gene TRBV6-5, with a possible D match to TRBD2 (6 bases). Germline CDR1 MNHEY, CDR2 SVGAGI. V was pared by 9 bases and J by 5 bases, with 19 bases between. This CDR3 has 14 amino acids.

This clonotype showed up many times. CDR3 DNA: TGTGCCAGCAGTCCCTACCGACTAGCGGGGCCAAGAGACCCAGTACTCAAAGAGACCCAGTACTTC. Encoded protein: CASSPYRLAGPRDPVLKETQYF. The V gene is TRBV6-6, the J gene TRBJ2-5; 11 bases line up with TRBD2. Germline V gene sequence: CDR1 MNHNY, CDR2 SVGAGI (reference sequence). V lost 5 bases and J lost 3; bases outside the gene matches: 26. The CDR3 extends over 22 amino acids.

This clonotype was observed at least ten times. The gene calls are TRBV4-3 and TRBJ2-7; 9 positions agree with TRBD1. Germline V gene data show CDR1 as LGHNA and CDR2 as YSLEER. The CDR3 totals 14 residues. Trimming took 5 bases from V and 3 from J; bases not matched to a gene: 5. The CDR3 nucleotides read TGCGCCAGCAGCAGTTCGGGACAGGGCTACGAGCAGTACTTC. Amino acid sequence: CASSSSGQGYEQYF.

In this sample, this clonotype turned up many times. The V call is TRBV13, the J call TRBJ2-3, with 7 bases fitting TRBD2. Germline loops: CDR1 PRHDT, CDR2 FYEKMQ (reference sequence). The CDR3 has 16 residues. The junction had 11 bases not matched to a gene; V was cut back by 2 bases and J by 6 bases. The CDR3 DNA sequence: TGTGCCAGCAGCTTATCTGCGGGGGTGTCCCCGGATACGCAGTATTTT. Its protein is CASSLSAGVSPDTQYF. Together with reference TRBV13 and TRBJ2-3, the CDR3 gives the full variable domain: AAGVIQSPRHLIKEKRETATLKCYPIPRHDTVYWYQQGPGQDPQFLISFYEKMQSDKGSIPDRFSAQQFSDYHSELNMSSLELGDSALYFCASSLSAGVSPDTQYFGPGTRLTVL.

The V and J genes are TRBV7-9 and TRBJ2-7; D is uncertain. Trimming cost V 5 bases and J 1 base, with 9 bases left between them. The CDR3 is 13 residues long. Germline V gene data show CDR1 as SEHNR and CDR2 as FQNEAQ (reference sequence). CDR3: CASSAQVSYEQYF. CDR3 bases: TGTGCCAGCAGCGCCCAGGTTTCCTACGAGCAGTACTTC.

This clonotype was found many times. DNA for the CDR3: TGTGCCACCAGTGATCCTACAGTGTACAATGAGCAGTTCTTC. It yields the protein CATSDPTVYNEQFF. The chain carries TRBV24-1 and TRBJ2-1; D is uncertain. The CDR3 totals 14 residues. The V end lost 3 bases, the J end lost 4 bases, and 9 bases lay between the germline ends. Germline V gene sequence: CDR1 KGHDR, CDR2 SFDVKD.

Sample share makes this clonotype medium-sized. The chain has TRBV5-1 and TRBJ2-7, with D unclear. Germline V gene lookup returns CDR1 SGHRS and CDR2 YFSETQ. Trimming shortened V by 2 bases and J by 5 bases, and 14 bases separated the two germline ends. The CDR3 runs to 14 residues. The CDR3 bases are TGCGCCAGCAGCTTCCTGGAGCTTCCCCACGAGCAGTACTTC. Translated: CASSFLELPHEQYF.

This clonotype was seen at least ten times. This chain uses TRBV11-2 with TRBJ2-3; D is possibly TRBD1 (7 bases). Germline CDR1 is SGHAT and CDR2 is FQNNGV. With 3 bases removed from V and 2 bases from J, the gap between germline ends came to 18 bases. This CDR3 contains 17 residues. The chain's CDR3 is CASSFPRQGGITDTQYF. In DNA, the CDR3 is TGTGCCAGCAGCTTCCCGAGGCAGGGGGGAATCACAGATACGCAGTATTTT. Drawing the rest from reference TRBV11-2 and TRBJ2-3, the complete variable domain is EAGVAQSPRYKIIEKRQSVAFWCNPISGHATLYWYQQILGQGPKLLIQFQNNGVVDDSQLPKDRFSAERLKGVDSTLKIQPAKLEDSAVYLCASSFPRQGGITDTQYFGPGTRLTVL.

This clonotype was detected many times. The gene calls are TRBV7-2 and TRBJ2-7; D could derive from TRBD1 or TRBD2 (5 bases each). This CDR3 has 14 amino acids. Germline lookup yields CDR1 SGHTA and CDR2 FQGNSA. With 1 base removed from V and 1 base from J, the gap between germline ends came to 8 bases. The CDR3 bases are TGTGCCAGCAGCTTAGGGGGGATGTCCTACGAGCAGTACTTC. As protein: CASSLGGMSYEQYF. The variable domain in full, with the rest retrieved from reference TRBV7-2 and TRBJ2-7, is GAGVSQSPSNKVTEKGKDVELRCDPISGHTALYWYRQSLGQGLEFLIYFQGNSAPDKSGLPSDRFSAERTGGSVSTLTIQRTQQEDSAVYLCASSLGGMSYEQYFGPGTRLTVT.

This clonotype was detected ten times or more. The chain couples TRBV28 to TRBJ2-1; the D is unclear. CDR1 MDHEN and CDR2 SYDVKM come from the germline V gene. The V end lost 8 bases, the J end lost 8 bases, and 10 bases lay between the germline ends. The CDR3 covers 11 residues. In DNA form, the CDR3 reads TGTGCCAGCCTTACGGAACATGAGCAGTTCTTC. This sequence encodes CASLTEHEQFF.

This clonotype was seen ten or more times. The rearrangement links TRBV5-1 to TRBJ2-2; 7 nucleotides align to TRBD1. The CDR3 is made up of 14 amino acids. Germline V CDR1 and CDR2: SGHRS, YFSETQ. Trimming at V came to 2 bases and at J to 5 bases, leaving 3 bases not matched to a gene. The CDR3 nucleotides are TGCGCCAGCAGCTTTACAGGGGAAACCGGGGAGCTGTTTTTT. Amino acids: CASSFTGETGELFF. Supplemented by reference TRBV5-1 and TRBJ2-2, the full variable domain reads KAGVTQTPRYLIKTRGQQVTLSCSPISGHRSVSWYQQTPGQGLQFLFEYFSETQRNKGNFPGRFSGRQFSNSRSEMNVSTLELGDSALYLCASSFTGETGELFFGEGSRLTVL.

There are a few counts of this clonotype. CDR3 nucleotides: TGTGCCAGCAGTCATCAACAGGGGGCCTATGGCTACACCTTC. Translating gives CASSHQQGAYGYTF. V is TRBV6-4 and J is TRBJ1-2; TRBD1 matches at 9 bases. This CDR3 spans 14 amino acids. Trimming at V came to 5 bases and at J to 4 bases, leaving 5 bases not matched to a gene. The V gene's germline CDR1 is MRHNA and CDR2 SNTAGT.